This note documents a single TCR beta chain sequence. Its target is not known. This sample was taken from a study of CD4+ T cells in melanoma. Assay used: immunoSEQ multiplex PCR; TCRdb lists only in-frame clones, some missing. The sample lists 50,000 to 60,000 clones; roughly three quarters were seen once. Findings of the study overall: A reported correlation linked neoantigen-specific CD4+ T cells to CD8+, macrophage and B cell function. Neoantigen-specific CD4+ T cells in melanoma reportedly had diverse differentiation states.

There are 20 residues in the CDR3. Germline CDR1 LGHNA, CDR2 YSLEER. J was trimmed by 0 bases and V by 1 base; bases with no gene match: 14. The sample consisted of tumor tissue. This rearrangement joins TRBV4-3 to TRBJ2-1; 8 bases match TRBD2. The source is a human donor with melanoma. In nucleotides, the CDR3 is TGCGCCAGCAGCCAAGGGCCGGGGGGGATAGCGGGGAGCTCCTACAATGAGCAGTTCTTC. Its protein product is CASSQGPGGIAGSSYNEQFF.